This T cell receptor beta chain was found in a study of shared clonotypes between healthy human individuals. Findings of the study overall: Compared with clonotypes that all four donors shared, non-shared clonotypes had lower generation probabilities. Naive subsets generally had larger estimated richness than memory subsets.

Trimming cost V 6 bases and J 3 bases, with 13 bases left between them. From germline, CDR1 is MRHNA and CDR2 SNTAGT. This CDR3 has 14 residues. As to this clone: Antigen: not known. Other DNA sequences within the sample encode an identical CDR3.

Researchers divided each subset's genomic DNA evenly across several immunoSEQ plates. The DNA input per sorted-subset replicate PCR was roughly 0.2 ug, corresponding to some 33,000 T cell genomes. TCRdb keeps only in-frame clones here, not all; method: immunoSEQ multiplex PCR. The repertoire holds 2 million to 2.5 million clones, with 90% to 95% as singletons. The TCR sequence derives from a man aged 18 to 29 in good health. Some clones in this sample may be carry-over from other donors' samples. Sample: naive CD4+ T cells from PBMCs. Subset of the sample: CD45RA+ positively selected. V gene TRBV6-4 combines with J gene TRBJ2-3; D is perhaps TRBD1 or TRBD2 (5 bases each). Here the CDR3 reads CASSRDGGTDTQYF. The DNA of the CDR3 is TGTGCCAGCAGCCGGGACGGAGGAACAGATACGCAGTATTTT.